This T cell receptor beta chain comes out of a study of cytomegalovirus exposure and HLA in healthy donors. The PCR made use of 60 Vbeta and 13 Jbeta primers. TCRdb keeps only in-frame clones here, not all; method: immunoSEQ multiplex PCR. The repertoire holds approximately 140,000 clones, with around 83% as singletons. The receptor comes from a middle-aged man in good health and CMV-seronegative. The sequencing sample was made of PBMCs.

For the CDR3, the DNA is TGTGCCAGCAGCTGGTATAGCGGTCGGGTCTCCTACAATGAGCAGTTCTTC. Translation: CASSWYSGRVSYNEQFF. The rearrangement uses TRBV5-6 and TRBJ2-1; D might be TRBD2 (6 bases). Deletions cut 3 bases from V and 0 bases from J, with 16 bases between. This CDR3 contains 17 residues. Germline assignment: CDR1 SGHDT and CDR2 YYEEEE.